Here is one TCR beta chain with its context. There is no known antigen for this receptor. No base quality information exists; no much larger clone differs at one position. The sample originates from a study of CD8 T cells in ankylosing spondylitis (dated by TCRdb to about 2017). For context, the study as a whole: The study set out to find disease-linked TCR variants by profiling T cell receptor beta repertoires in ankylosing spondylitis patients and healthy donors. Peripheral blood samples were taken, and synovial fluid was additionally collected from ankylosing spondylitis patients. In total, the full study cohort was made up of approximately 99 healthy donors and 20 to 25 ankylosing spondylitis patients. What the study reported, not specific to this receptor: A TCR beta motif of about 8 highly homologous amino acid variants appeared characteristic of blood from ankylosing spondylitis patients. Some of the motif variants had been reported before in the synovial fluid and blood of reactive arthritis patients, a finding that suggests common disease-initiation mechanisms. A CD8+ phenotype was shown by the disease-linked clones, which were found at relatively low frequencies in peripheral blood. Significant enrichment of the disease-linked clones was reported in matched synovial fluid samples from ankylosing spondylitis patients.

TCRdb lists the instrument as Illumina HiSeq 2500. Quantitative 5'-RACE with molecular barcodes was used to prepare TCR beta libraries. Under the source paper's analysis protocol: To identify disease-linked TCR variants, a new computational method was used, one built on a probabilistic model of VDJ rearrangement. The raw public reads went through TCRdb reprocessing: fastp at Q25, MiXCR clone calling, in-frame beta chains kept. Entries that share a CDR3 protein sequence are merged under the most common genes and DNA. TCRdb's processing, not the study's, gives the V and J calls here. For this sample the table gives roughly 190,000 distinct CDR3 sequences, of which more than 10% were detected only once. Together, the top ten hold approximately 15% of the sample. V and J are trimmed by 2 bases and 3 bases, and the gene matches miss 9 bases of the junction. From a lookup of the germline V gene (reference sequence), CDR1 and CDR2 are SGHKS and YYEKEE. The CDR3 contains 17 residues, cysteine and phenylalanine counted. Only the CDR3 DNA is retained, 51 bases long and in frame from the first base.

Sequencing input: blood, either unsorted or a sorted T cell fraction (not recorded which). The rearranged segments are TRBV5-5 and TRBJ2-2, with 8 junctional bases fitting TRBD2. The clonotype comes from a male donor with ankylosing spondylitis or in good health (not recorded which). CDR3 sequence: CASSFGGGRIYTGELFF. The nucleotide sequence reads TGTGCCAGCAGCTTCGGGGGGGGCCGAATCTACACCGGGGAGCTGTTTTTT.